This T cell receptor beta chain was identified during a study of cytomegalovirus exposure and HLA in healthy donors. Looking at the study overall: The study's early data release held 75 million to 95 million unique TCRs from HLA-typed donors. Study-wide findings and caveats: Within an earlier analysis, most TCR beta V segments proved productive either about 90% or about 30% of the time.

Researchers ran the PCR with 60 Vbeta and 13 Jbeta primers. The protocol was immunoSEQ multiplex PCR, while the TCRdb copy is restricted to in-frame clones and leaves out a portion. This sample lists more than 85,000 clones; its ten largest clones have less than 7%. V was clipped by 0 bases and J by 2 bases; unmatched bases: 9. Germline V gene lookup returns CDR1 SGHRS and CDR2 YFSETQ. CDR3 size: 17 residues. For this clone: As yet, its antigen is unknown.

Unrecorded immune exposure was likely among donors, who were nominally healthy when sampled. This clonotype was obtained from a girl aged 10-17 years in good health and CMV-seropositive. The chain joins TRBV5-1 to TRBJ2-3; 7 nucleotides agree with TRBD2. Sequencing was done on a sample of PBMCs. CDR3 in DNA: TGCGCCAGCAGCTTGGTCCAGCGGGGAGATCTCACAGATACGCAGTATTTT. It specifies CASSLVQRGDLTDTQYF.